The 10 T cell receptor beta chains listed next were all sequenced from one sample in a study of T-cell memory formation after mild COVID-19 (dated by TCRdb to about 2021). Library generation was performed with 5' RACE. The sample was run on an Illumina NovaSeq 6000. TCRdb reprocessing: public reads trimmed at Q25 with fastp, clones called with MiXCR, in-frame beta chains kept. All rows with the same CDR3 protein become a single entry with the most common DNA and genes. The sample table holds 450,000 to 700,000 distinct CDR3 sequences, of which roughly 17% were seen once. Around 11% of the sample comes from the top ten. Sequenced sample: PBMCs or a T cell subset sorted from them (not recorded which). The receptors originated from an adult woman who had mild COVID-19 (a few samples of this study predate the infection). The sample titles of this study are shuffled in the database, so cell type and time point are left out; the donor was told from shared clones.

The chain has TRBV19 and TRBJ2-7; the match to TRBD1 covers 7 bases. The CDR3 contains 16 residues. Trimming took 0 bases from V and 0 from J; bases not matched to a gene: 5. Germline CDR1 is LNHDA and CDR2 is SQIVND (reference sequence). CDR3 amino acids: CASSIDKDRSSYEQYF. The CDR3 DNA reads TGTGCCAGTAGTATAGACAAGGACAGGAGCTCCTACGAGCAGTACTTC.

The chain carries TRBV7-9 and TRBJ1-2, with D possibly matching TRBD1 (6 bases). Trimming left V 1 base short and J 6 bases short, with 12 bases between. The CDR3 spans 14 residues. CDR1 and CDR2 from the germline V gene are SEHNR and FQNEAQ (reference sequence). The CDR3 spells CASSLGEGVNGYTF. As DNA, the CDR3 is TGTGCCAGCAGCTTAGGGGAGGGGGTAAATGGCTACACCTTC.

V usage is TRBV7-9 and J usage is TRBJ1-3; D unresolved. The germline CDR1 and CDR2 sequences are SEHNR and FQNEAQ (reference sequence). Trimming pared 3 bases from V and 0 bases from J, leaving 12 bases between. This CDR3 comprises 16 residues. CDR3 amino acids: CASSFLGASSGNTIYF. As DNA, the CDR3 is TGTGCCAGCAGCTTCTTGGGAGCCAGCTCTGGAAACACCATATATTTT.

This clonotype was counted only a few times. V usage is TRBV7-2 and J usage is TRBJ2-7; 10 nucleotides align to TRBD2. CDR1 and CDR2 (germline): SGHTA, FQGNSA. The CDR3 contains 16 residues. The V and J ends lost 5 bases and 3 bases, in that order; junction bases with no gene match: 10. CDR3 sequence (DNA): TGTGCCAGCAGCCCCCCGGAACTAGCGGGATACTACGAGCAGTACTTC. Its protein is CASSPPELAGYYEQYF.

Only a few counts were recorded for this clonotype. CDR3 loop: CASSYATVMNTEAFF. As DNA, the CDR3 is TGCGCCAGCAGCTATGCGACGGTTATGAACACTGAAGCTTTCTTT. The chain uses TRBV5-1 and TRBJ1-1; D gene ambiguous. CDR1 and CDR2 from the germline V gene are SGHRS and YFSETQ. The V end was cut by 3 bases, the J end by 0 bases, with 12 bases between. The CDR3 spans 15 residues.

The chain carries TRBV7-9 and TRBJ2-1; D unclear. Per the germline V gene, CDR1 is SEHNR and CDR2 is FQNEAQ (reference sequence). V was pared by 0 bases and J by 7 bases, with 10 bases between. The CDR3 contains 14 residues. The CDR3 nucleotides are TGTGCCAGCAGCTTAGCCCAGAACCGGAATGAGCAGTTCTTC. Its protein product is CASSLAQNRNEQFF.

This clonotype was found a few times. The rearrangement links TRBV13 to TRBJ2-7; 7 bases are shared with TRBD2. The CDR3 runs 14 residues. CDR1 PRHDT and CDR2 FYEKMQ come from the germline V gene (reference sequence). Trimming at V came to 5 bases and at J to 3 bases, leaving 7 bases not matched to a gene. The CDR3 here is CASSQAGQNYEQYF. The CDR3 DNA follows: TGTGCCAGCAGCCAAGCGGGGCAGAACTACGAGCAGTACTTC.

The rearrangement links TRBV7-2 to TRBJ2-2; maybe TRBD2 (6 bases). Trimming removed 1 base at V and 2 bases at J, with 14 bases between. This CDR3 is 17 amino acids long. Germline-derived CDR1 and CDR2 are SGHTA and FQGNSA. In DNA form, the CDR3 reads TGTGCCAGCAGCTTAGTCCCCAGACTAGTCAACACCGGGGAGCTGTTTTTT. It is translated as CASSLVPRLVNTGELFF.

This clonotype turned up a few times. The CDR3 sequence is CASSLGDARGTEAFF. CDR3 in DNA: TGCGCCAGCAGCTTGGGGGACGCGAGGGGCACTGAAGCTTTCTTT. The chain joins TRBV5-1 to TRBJ1-1; D might be TRBD1 (5 bases). This CDR3 has 15 residues. V lost 0 bases to trimming and J lost 4 bases, with 13 bases between them. The germline V gene encodes CDR1 SGHRS and CDR2 YFSETQ.

The CDR3, as DNA: TGTGCCAGCAGCGCCTCCGGGACAGGGTCCTATGGCTACACCTTC. Its translation: CASSASGTGSYGYTF. The chain carries TRBV7-9 and TRBJ1-2; 9 bases match TRBD1. The CDR3 loop spans 15 amino acids. Trimming took 5 bases from V and 4 from J; bases not matched to a gene: 8. Germline lookup yields CDR1 SEHNR and CDR2 FQNEAQ (reference sequence).